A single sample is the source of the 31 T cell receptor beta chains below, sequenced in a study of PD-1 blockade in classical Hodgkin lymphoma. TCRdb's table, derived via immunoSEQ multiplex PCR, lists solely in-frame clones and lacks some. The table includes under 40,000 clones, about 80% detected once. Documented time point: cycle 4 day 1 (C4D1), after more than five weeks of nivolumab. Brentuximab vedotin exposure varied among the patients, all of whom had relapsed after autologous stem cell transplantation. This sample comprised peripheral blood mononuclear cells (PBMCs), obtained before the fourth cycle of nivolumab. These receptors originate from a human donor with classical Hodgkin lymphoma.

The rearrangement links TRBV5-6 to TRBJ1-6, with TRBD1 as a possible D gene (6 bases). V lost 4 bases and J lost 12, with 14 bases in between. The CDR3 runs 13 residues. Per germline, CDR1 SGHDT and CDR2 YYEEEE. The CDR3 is CASSPGTLRPLHF. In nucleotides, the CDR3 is TGTGCCAGCAGCCCCGGGACATTAAGACCCCTCCACTTT.

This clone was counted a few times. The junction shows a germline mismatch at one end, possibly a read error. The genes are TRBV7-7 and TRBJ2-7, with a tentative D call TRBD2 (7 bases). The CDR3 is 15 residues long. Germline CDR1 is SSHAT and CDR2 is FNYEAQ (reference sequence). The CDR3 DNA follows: TGTGCTAGCAGCAACCGACGGGGGGCAATCTACGAGCAGTACTTC. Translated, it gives CASSNRRGAIYEQYF.

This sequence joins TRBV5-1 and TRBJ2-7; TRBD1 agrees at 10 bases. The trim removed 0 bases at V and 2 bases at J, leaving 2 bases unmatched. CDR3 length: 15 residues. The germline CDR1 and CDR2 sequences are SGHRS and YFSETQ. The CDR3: CASSLEGTGAYEQYF. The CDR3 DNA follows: TGCGCCAGCAGCTTGGAAGGGACAGGGGCCTACGAGCAGTACTTC.

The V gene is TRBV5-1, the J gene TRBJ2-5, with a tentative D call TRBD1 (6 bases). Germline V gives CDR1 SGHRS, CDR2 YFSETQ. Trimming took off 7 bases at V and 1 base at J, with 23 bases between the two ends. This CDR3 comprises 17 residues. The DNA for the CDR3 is TGCGCCAGCTACCGGGCCGATAGGGTGGGGGCCCAAGAGACCCAGTACTTC. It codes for CASYRADRVGAQETQYF.

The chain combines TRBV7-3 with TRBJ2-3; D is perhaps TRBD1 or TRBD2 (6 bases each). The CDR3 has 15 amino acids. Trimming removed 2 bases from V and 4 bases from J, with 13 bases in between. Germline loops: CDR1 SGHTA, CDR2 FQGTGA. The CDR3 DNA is TGTGCCAGCAGCTTAGGAGGGGGTGGTTCAGATACGCAGTATTTT. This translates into CASSLGGGGSDTQYF.

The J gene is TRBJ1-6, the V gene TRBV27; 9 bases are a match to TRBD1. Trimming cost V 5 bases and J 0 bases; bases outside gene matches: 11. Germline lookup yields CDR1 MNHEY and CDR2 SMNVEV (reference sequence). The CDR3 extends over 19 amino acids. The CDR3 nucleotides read TGTGCCAGCAGTCTCTATCGACAGGGGGGGAGCTCCTATAATTCACCCCTCCACTTT. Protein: CASSLYRQGGSSYNSPLHF.

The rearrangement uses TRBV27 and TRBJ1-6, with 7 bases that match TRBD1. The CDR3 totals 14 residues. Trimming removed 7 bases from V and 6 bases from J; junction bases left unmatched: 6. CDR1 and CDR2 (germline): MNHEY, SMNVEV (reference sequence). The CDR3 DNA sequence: TGTGCCAGCACCCGGGACAGTTTTAATTCACCCCTCCACTTT. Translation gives CASTRDSFNSPLHF.

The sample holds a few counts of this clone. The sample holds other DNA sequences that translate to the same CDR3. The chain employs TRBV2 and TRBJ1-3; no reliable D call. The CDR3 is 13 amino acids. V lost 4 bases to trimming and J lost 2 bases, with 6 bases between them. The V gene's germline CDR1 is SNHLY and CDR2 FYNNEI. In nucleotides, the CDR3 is TGTGCCAGCAGTGTGGACCCTGGAAACACCATATATTTT. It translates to CASSVDPGNTIYF.

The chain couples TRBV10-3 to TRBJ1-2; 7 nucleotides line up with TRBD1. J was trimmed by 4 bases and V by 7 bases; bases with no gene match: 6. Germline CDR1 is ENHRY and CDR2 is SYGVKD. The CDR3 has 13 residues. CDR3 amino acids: CAINRQGGYGYTF. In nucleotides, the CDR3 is TGTGCCATCAATAGACAGGGAGGCTATGGCTACACCTTC.

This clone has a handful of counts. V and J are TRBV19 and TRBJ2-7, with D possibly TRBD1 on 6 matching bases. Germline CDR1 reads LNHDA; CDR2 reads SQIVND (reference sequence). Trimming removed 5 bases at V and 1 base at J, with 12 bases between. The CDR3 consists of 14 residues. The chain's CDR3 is CASSRRDKSYEQYF. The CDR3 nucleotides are TGTGCCAGTAGTCGCAGGGACAAATCCTACGAGCAGTACTTC. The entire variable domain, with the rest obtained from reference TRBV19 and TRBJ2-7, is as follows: DGGITQSPKYLFRKEGQNVTLSCEQNLNHDAMYWYRQDPGQGLRLIYYSQIVNDFQKGDIAEGYSVSREKKESFPLTVTSAQKNPTAFYLCASSRRDKSYEQYFGPGTRLTVT.

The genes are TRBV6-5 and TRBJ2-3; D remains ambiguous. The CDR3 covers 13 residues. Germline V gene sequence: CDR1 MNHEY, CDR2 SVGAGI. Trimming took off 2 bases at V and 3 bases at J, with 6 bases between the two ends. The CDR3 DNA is TGTGCCAGCAGTTACAGTCATACAGATACGCAGTATTTT. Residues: CASSYSHTDTQYF.

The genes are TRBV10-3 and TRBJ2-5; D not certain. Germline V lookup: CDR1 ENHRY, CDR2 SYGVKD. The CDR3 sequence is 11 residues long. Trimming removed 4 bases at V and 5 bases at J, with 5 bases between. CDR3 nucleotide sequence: TGTGCCATCAGTGTTGATGAGACCCAGTACTTC. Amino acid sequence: CAISVDETQYF.

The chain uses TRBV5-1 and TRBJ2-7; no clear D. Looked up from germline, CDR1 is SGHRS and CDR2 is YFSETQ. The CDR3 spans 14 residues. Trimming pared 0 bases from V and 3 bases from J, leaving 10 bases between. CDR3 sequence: CASSLALVNYEQYF. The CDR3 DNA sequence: TGCGCCAGCAGCTTGGCCCTGGTAAACTACGAGCAGTACTTC. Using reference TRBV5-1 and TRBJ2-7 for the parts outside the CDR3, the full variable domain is KAGVTQTPRYLIKTRGQQVTLSCSPISGHRSVSWYQQTPGQGLQFLFEYFSETQRNKGNFPGRFSGRQFSNSRSEMNVSTLELGDSALYLCASSLALVNYEQYFGPGTRLTVT.

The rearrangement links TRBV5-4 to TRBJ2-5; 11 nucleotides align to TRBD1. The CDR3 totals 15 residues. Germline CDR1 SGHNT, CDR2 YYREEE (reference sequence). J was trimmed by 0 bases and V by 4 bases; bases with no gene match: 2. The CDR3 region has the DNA TGTGCCAGCAGCCTGGGACAGGGGGACCAAGAGACCCAGTACTTC. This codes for CASSLGQGDQETQYF.

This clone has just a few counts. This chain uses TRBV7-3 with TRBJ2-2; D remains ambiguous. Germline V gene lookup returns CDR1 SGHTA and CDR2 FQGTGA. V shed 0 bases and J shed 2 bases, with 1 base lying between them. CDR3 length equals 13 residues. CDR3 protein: CASSLTNTGELFF. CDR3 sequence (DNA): TGTGCCAGCAGCTTAACTAACACCGGGGAGCTGTTTTTT. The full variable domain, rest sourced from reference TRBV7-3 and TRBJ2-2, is GAGVSQTPSNKVTEKGKYVELRCDPISGHTALYWYRQSLGQGPEFLIYFQGTGAADDSGLPNDRFFAVRPEGSVSTLKIQRTERGDSAVYLCASSLTNTGELFFGEGSRLTVL.

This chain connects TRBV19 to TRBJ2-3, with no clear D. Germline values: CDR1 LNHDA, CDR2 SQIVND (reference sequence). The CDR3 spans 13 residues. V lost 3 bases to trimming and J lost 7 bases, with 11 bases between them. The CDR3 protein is CASSIVWGHTQYF. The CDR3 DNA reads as TGTGCCAGTAGTATCGTGTGGGGTCATACGCAGTATTTT.

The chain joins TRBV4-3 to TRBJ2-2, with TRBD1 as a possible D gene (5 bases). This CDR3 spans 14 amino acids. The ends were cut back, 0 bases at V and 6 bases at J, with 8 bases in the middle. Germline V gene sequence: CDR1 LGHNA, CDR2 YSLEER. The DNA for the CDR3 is TGCGCCAGCAGCCAAGATAGGGGTCCCGGGGAGCTGTTTTTT. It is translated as CASSQDRGPGELFF.

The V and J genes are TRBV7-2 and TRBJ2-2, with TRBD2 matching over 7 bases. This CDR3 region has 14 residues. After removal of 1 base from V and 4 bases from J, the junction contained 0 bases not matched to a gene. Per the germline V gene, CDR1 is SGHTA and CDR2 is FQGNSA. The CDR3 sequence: CASSLVAGTGELFF. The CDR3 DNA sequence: TGTGCCAGCAGCTTAGTAGCGGGCACCGGGGAGCTGTTTTTT.

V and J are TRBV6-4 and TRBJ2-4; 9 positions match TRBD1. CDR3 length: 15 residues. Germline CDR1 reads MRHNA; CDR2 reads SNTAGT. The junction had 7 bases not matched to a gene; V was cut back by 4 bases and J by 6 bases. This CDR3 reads CASSATGGAGNIQYF. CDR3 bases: TGTGCCAGCAGTGCCACAGGGGGCGCTGGAAACATTCAGTACTTC.

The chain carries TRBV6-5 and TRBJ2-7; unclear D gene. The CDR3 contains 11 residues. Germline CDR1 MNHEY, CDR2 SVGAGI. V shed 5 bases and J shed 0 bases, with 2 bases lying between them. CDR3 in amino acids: CASSGSYEQYF. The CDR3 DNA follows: TGTGCCAGCAGTGGCTCCTACGAGCAGTACTTC.

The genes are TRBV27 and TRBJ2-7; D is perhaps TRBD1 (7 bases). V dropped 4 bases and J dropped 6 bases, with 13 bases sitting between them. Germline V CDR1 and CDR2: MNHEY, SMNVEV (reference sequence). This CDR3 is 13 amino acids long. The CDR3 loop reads CASSWAGGGEQYF. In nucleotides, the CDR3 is TGTGCCAGCAGTTGGGCAGGGGGAGGCGAGCAGTACTTC.

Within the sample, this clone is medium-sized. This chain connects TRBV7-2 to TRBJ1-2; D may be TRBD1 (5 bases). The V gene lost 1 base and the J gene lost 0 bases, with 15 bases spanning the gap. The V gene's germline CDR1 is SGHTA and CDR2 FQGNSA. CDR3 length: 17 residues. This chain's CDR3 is CASSLDSPQVTNYGYTF. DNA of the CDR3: TGTGCCAGCAGCTTAGACTCCCCACAGGTTACTAACTATGGCTACACCTTC.

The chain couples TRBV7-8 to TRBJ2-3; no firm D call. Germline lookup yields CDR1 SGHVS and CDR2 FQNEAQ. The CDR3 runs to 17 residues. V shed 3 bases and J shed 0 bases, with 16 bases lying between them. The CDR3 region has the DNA TGTGCCAGCAGCTTCTATAGCACCGGTGCTAGCACAGATACGCAGTATTTT. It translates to CASSFYSTGASTDTQYF. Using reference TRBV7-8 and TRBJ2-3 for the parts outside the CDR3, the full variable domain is GAGVSQSPRYKVAKRGQDVALRCDPISGHVSLFWYQQALGQGPEFLTYFQNEAQLDKSGLPSDRFFAERPEGSVSTLKIQRTQQEDSAVYLCASSFYSTGASTDTQYFGPGTRLTVL.

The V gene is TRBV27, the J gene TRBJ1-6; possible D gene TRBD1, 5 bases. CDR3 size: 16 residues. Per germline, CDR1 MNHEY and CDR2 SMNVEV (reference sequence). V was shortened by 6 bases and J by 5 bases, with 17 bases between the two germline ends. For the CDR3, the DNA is TGTGCCAGCAGAACAAGGGACGGAGGTAATAATTCACCCCTCCACTTT. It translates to CASRTRDGGNNSPLHF.

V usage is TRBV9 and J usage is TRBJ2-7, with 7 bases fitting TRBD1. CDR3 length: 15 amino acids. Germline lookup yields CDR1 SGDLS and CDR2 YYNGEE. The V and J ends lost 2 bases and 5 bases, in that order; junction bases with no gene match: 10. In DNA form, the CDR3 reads TGTGCCAGCAGCGTGTTAGAACAGGGGCCCCACGAGCAGTACTTC. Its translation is CASSVLEQGPHEQYF.

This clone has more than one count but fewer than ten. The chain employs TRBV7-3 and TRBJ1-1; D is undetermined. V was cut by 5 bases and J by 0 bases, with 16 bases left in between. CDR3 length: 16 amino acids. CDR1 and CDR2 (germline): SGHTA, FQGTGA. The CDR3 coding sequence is TGTGCCAGCAGCCAAGGGCCCAGGATCATGAACACTGAAGCTTTCTTT. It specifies CASSQGPRIMNTEAFF. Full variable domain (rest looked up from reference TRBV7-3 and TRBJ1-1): GAGVSQTPSNKVTEKGKYVELRCDPISGHTALYWYRQSLGQGPEFLIYFQGTGAADDSGLPNDRFFAVRPEGSVSTLKIQRTERGDSAVYLCASSQGPRIMNTEAFFGQGTRLTVV.

In DNA, the CDR3 is TGCAGCGTTGAAGGATGGGGGGGGAACTCCTACGAGCAGTACTTC. This codes for CSVEGWGGNSYEQYF. This chain connects TRBV29-1 to TRBJ2-7; 7 bases match TRBD2. Germline CDR1 is SQVTM and CDR2 is ANQGSEA. The CDR3 runs to 15 residues. Unmatched junction bases numbered 6, after V lost 1 base and J lost 0 bases.

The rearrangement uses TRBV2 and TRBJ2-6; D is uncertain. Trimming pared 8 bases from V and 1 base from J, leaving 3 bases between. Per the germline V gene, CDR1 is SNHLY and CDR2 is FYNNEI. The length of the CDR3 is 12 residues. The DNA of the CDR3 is TGTGCCAGCCTATCTGGGGCCAACGTCCTGACTTTC. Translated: CASLSGANVLTF.

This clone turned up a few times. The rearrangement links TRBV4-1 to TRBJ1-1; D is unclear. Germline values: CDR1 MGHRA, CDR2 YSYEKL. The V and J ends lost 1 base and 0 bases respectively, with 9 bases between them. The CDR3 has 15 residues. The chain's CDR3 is CASSQVGQLNTEAFF. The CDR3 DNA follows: TGCGCCAGCAGCCAAGTGGGTCAATTGAACACTGAAGCTTTCTTT.

The CDR3 nucleotides are TGTGCCAGCAGTTTAACAGGATCCTACGAGCAGTACTTC. This gives the protein CASSLTGSYEQYF. This sequence joins TRBV27 and TRBJ2-7; perhaps TRBD1 as D (5 bases). V gave up 2 bases and J gave up 1 base, with 6 bases separating them. CDR3 length equals 13 residues. CDR1 and CDR2 (germline): MNHEY, SMNVEV (reference sequence).

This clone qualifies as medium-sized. CDR3 DNA: TGTGCCAGCAGCTTATCAGCCTCCTACGAGCAGTACTTC. Its protein is CASSLSASYEQYF. The V gene is TRBV7-6, the J gene TRBJ2-7; D is uncertain. Trimming stripped 2 bases from V and 0 bases from J, with 5 bases between. In germline, CDR1 is SGHVS, CDR2 FNYEAQ. This CDR3 has 13 residues.